The present T cell receptor (beta chain) was sequenced within a study of blood T cell repertoires in COVID-19. Across the whole study: Sites in the United States, Italy and Spain provided acute and convalescent COVID-19 samples. Sources were T cells, B-cell-depleted T cells, or PBMCs; the material itself was cDNA or gDNA.

The CDR3 contains 14 residues. Germline lookup yields CDR1 SGHRS and CDR2 YFSETQ. V was shortened by 4 bases and J by 1 base, with 11 bases between the two germline ends. Cohorts were based on clinical histories the participants reported. A case of COVID-19 had been met by exposed participants within 2 weeks before study entry. Sequencing used immunoSEQ multiplex PCR; TCRdb keeps in-frame clones, though not all of them. Of 250,000 to 300,000 clones in the sample, roughly 85% are singletons; the top ten hold about 5%. This chain connects TRBV5-1 to TRBJ1-1; D call uncertain. Source material: PBMCs or T cells enriched from blood (not recorded which). The source is a man aged 40-50 years who had been exposed to COVID-19. The DNA of the CDR3 is TGCGCCAGCAGCATCGACACCGCGAACACTGAAGCTTTCTTT. Translating gives CASSIDTANTEAFF.